Below are 9 T cell receptor beta chains sequenced from a single sample in a study of CD8 T cells in Susac syndrome. After extraction with the RNeasy kit, roughly 0.45 to 1 ug of the RNA was reverse transcribed using random hexamers. A single record per CDR3 protein comes from TCRdb applying MiXCR to the immunoSEQ multiplex PCR reads. The repertoire has approximately 170,000 distinct CDR3 sequences, around 94% of them found once; the top ten carry about 0.09%. The material sequenced was CD4+ T cells from PBMCs. The origin of the receptors is a human donor with multiple sclerosis.

This CDR3 is CASSMMTGSNQPQHF. The CDR3 DNA follows: TGTGCCAGTAGTATGATGACAGGGAGCAATCAGCCCCAGCATTTT. The rearrangement joins TRBV19 to TRBJ1-5, with 7 bases aligning to TRBD1. Germline assignment: CDR1 LNHDA and CDR2 SQIVND (reference sequence). CDR3 size: 15 residues. V lost 3 bases and J lost 1; bases outside the gene matches: 3.

The V and J genes are TRBV12-3 or TRBV12-4 and TRBJ2-5; no reliable D call. CDR3 size: 12 residues. The V end was cut by 8 bases, the J end by 1 base, with 8 bases between. CDR3 residues: CASGPRQETQYF. The CDR3 DNA follows: TGTGCCAGCGGCCCACGCCAAGAGACCCAGTACTTC.

The chain carries TRBV11-2 and TRBJ1-5, with unresolved D. The V end lost 0 bases, the J end lost 3 bases, and 6 bases lay between the germline ends. Germline CDR1 SGHAT, CDR2 FQNNGV. This CDR3 contains 14 residues. DNA for the CDR3: TGTGCCAGCAGCTTAGACGGATACAATCAGCCCCAGCATTTT. It codes for CASSLDGYNQPQHF.

The chain is built from TRBV29-1 and TRBJ2-1, with TRBD2 matching 11 bases. Trimming cost V 4 bases and J 4 bases; bases outside gene matches: 6. Germline values: CDR1 SQVTM, CDR2 ANQGSEA. This CDR3 is 15 amino acids long. As DNA, the CDR3 is TGCAGCGTTGGCCCCGGGACTAGCGGTTACAATGAGCAGTTCTTC. Residues: CSVGPGTSGYNEQFF.

This sequence joins TRBV25-1 and TRBJ2-7; D is uncertain. The V and J ends lost 7 bases and 6 bases respectively, with 19 bases between them. The CDR3 has 14 residues. Germline V CDR1 and CDR2: MGHDK, SYGVNS. The CDR3 is CASTHGRLVSEQYF. Here the CDR3 DNA reads TGTGCCAGCACCCATGGACGCTTGGTCTCCGAGCAGTACTTC.

The CDR3 DNA follows: TGTGCCACCAGTGATCGGACAGCTGGGGCCAACGTCCTGACTTTC. It is translated as CATSDRTAGANVLTF. The chain is built from TRBV24-1 and TRBJ2-6; D perhaps matches TRBD1 (6 bases). Trimming removed 3 bases from V and 2 bases from J, with 7 bases in between. The germline V gene has CDR1 KGHDR and CDR2 SFDVKD. This CDR3 region has 15 residues.

The chain uses TRBV29-1 and TRBJ2-2; D gene uncertain. The CDR3 length is 12 residues. In germline, CDR1 is SQVTM, CDR2 ANQGSEA. Trimming left V 3 bases short and J 7 bases short, with 9 bases between. CDR3 sequence: CSVDQRDGELFF. The CDR3 DNA sequence: TGCAGCGTTGACCAAAGGGACGGGGAGCTGTTTTTT.

The chain recombines TRBV27 with TRBJ1-5; D gene ambiguous. Trimming took 5 bases from V and 1 from J, leaving 15 bases between them. CDR1 is MNHEY and CDR2 is SMNVEV in the germline V gene (reference sequence). The CDR3 spans 16 residues. The CDR3 DNA is TGTGCCAGCAGTGGGGAGGGTCCGGCGAGCAATCAGCCCCAGCATTTT. It encodes CASSGEGPASNQPQHF.

This clonotype was observed a single time. This chain joins TRBV14 and TRBJ2-1, with no clear D. The CDR3 contains 16 residues. Germline-derived CDR1 and CDR2 are SGHDN and FVKESK. The ends were cut back, 0 bases at V and 5 bases at J, with 14 bases in the middle. The CDR3 spells CASSQDNSRPHNEQFF. Here the CDR3 DNA reads TGTGCCAGCAGCCAAGATAATTCAAGGCCGCACAATGAGCAGTTCTTC.